This T cell receptor (beta chain) was sequenced for a study of cytomegalovirus exposure and HLA in healthy donors. Study overall: An earlier analysis found under 130 million unique TCR beta sequences from approximately 190 million T cells.

The CDR3 covers 12 residues. The V gene's germline CDR1 is ENHRY and CDR2 SYGVKD. The V end was cut by 6 bases, the J end by 3 bases, with 8 bases between. Primers: 60 Vbeta forward and 13 Jbeta reverse. The data were produced by immunoSEQ multiplex PCR, yet TCRdb's version contains in-frame clones alone and is incomplete. Of about 150,000 clones listed, around 79% are singletons. This clone was seen just once. This TCR was sampled from a man aged 18 to 30 in good health and CMV-seronegative. This sequence joins TRBV10-3 and TRBJ1-2; the D gene is possibly TRBD1 (6 bases). Sequenced input: PBMCs. CDR3 sequence (DNA): TGTGCCATCAGCACAGGGCACTATGGCTACACCTTC. Translation: CAISTGHYGYTF.